Given below is one T cell receptor (beta chain) in context. The data belong to a study of blood T cells in healthy people across ages. Together with a sample-barcoded 5' primer, a J-beta primer mix was included in a second PCR lasting roughly 6 to 12 cycles. A template-switch adaptor with 12 random nucleotides tagged each cDNA molecule. TCRdb reprocessed the 5' RACE reads via MiXCR and lists one record per CDR3 protein. The table includes some 1.1 million distinct CDR3 sequences, more than 30% detected once. The sequencing input was blood. The clonotype was recovered from a man younger than 35 in good health.

The chain's CDR3 is CSVGRRQGRGRATDTQYF. Here the CDR3 DNA reads TGCAGCGTTGGCCGGCGACAGGGGAGAGGGAGGGCCACAGATACGCAGTATTTT. The chain has TRBV29-1 and TRBJ2-3, with D perhaps TRBD1 (8 bases). Germline values: CDR1 SQVTM, CDR2 ANQGSEA. V gave up 4 bases and J gave up 2 bases, with 25 bases separating them. The CDR3 covers 18 residues.